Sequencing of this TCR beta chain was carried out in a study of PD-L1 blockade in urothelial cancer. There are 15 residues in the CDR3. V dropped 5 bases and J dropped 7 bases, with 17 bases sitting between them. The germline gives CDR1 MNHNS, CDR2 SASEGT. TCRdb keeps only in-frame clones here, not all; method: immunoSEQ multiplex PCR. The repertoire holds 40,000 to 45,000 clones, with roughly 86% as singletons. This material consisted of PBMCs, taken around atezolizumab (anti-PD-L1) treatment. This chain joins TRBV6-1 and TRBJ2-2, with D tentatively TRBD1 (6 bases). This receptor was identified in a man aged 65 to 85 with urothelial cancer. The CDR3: CASSRTDLAGGELFF. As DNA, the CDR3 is TGTGCCAGCAGTAGGACAGACCTGGCGGGCGGGGAGCTGTTTTTT.